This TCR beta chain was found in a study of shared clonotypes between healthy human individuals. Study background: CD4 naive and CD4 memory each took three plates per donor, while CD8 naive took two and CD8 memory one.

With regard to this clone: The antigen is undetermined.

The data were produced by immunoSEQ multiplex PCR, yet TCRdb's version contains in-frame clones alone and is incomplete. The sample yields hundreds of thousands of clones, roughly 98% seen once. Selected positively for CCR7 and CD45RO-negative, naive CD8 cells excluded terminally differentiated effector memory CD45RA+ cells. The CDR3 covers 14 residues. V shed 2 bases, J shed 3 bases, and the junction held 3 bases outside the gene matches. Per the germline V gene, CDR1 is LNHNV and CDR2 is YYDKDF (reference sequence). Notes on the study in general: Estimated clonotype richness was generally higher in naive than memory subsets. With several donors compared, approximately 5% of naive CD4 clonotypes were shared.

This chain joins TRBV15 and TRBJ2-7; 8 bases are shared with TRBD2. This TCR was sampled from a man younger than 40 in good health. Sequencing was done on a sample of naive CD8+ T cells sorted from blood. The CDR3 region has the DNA TGTGCCACCAGCAGAACAGCGGGAGACTACGAGCAGTACTTC. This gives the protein CATSRTAGDYEQYF.